Presented here are 2 T cell receptor beta chains from one specimen sequenced in a study of response to subunit inactivated influenza vaccine listed by TCRdb under 2018. The library was obtained by RT-PCR. Reads for this sample came from an Illumina HiSeq 2500. TCRdb trimmed public reads at Q25 via fastp, called clones via MiXCR and kept in-frame beta chains. A single entry per CDR3 protein holds the most common genes and DNA from its merged rows. The sample yields around 850,000 distinct CDR3 sequences; approximately 17% were counted once. The biggest ten clones account for roughly a tenth of the sample. The source material was PBMCs from blood, sampled around 5 days after vaccination. These receptors originate from a man over 45 who received an inactivated influenza vaccine. Donor details come from another sample of the same person, matched by shared clones.

This clonotype was seen a few times. This rearrangement joins TRBV9 to TRBJ1-6; 11 bases match TRBD1. J lost 7 bases, V lost 4 bases, and 4 bases had no gene match. The CDR3 has 15 residues. Germline V CDR1 and CDR2: SGDLS, YYNGEE. The CDR3 region is CASSQRDRGNSPLHF. The CDR3 bases are TGTGCCAGCAGCCAACGGGACAGGGGGAATTCACCCCTCCACTTT.

This chain joins TRBV10-3 and TRBJ2-7, with 8 bases lining up with TRBD2. The V and J ends lost 6 bases and 5 bases, in that order; junction bases with no gene match: 15. In germline, CDR1 is ENHRY, CDR2 SYGVKD. The CDR3 contains 16 residues. The CDR3 bases are TGTGCCATCAGAGACGATATAGCGGGAAAGTCGGACGAGCAGTACTTC. Translated: CAIRDDIAGKSDEQYF.